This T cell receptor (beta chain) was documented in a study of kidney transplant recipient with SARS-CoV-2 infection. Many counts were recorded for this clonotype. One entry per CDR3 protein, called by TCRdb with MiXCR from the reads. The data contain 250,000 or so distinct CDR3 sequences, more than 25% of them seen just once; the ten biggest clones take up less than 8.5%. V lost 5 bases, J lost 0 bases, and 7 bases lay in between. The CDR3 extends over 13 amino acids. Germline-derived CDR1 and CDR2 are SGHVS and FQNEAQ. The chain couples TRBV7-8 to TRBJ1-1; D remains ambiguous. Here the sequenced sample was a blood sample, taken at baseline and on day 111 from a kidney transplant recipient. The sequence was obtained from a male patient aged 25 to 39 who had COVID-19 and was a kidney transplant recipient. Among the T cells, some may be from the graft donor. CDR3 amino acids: CASSPYVNTEAFF. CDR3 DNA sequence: TGTGCCAGCAGCCCCTATGTGAACACTGAAGCTTTCTTT.